Each of the 10 T cell receptor beta chains below was sequenced from the same sample in a study of blood T cell repertoires in COVID-19. Some clones are missing from TCRdb's copy, which holds only in-frame ones; the method was immunoSEQ multiplex PCR. The table has roughly 100,000 clones, 69% seen once. Sequenced sample: peripheral blood. Every receptor here comes from a man of 80 years or more with acute or convalescent COVID-19.

This clone was seen only a few times. This chain joins TRBV19 and TRBJ2-5, with 12 bases aligning to TRBD1. The germline CDR1 and CDR2 sequences are LNHDA and SQIVND (reference sequence). J lost 5 bases, V lost 5 bases, and 0 bases had no gene match. The length of the CDR3 is 13 residues. CDR3 amino acids: CASSGTGGETQYF. CDR3 DNA: TGTGCCAGTAGTGGGACAGGGGGCGAGACCCAGTACTTC.

The chain recombines TRBV7-2 with TRBJ2-1, with 8 bases identical to TRBD2. This CDR3 has 16 amino acids. Germline V lookup: CDR1 SGHTA, CDR2 FQGNSA. Unmatched junction bases numbered 6, after V lost 1 base and J lost 4 bases. CDR3 nucleotide sequence: TGTGCCAGCAGCTTAGACGGGCGGGAGGAATACAATGAGCAGTTCTTC. Protein: CASSLDGREEYNEQFF.

This clone was counted a single time. The chain recombines TRBV28 with TRBJ2-7; 8 positions agree with TRBD1. Germline CDR1 and CDR2: MDHEN and SYDVKM. The J segment lost 0 bases and the V segment lost 1 base, leaving 20 bases of the junction unmatched. The CDR3 is 21 residues long. CDR3 bases: TGTGCCAGCAGTTTATCCGACCCCCCCGCACCGACAGGGGCCATCTCCTACGAGCAGTACTTC. The encoded protein is CASSLSDPPAPTGAISYEQYF.

This clone was observed a handful of times. The V gene is TRBV4-2, the J gene TRBJ2-3; 7 bases are shared with TRBD1. V shed 0 bases and J 2 bases; nucleotides not matched to a gene: 2. Germline V gene lookup returns CDR1 LGHNA and CDR2 YNFKEQ. The CDR3 contains 15 residues. CDR3: CASSQEDRPTDTQYF. CDR3 in DNA: TGTGCCAGCAGCCAAGAGGACAGGCCCACAGATACGCAGTATTTT.

The rearrangement links TRBV2 to TRBJ2-3; 8 bases map to TRBD2. The germline gives CDR1 SNHLY, CDR2 FYNNEI. This CDR3 is 15 amino acids long. V was clipped by 3 bases and J by 4 bases; unmatched bases: 6. The CDR3 region is CASSDGAGGPDTQYF. CDR3 in DNA: TGTGCCAGCAGTGACGGGGCGGGAGGCCCAGATACGCAGTATTTT.

The chain has TRBV30 and TRBJ2-1, with 8 bases lining up with TRBD2. The germline gives CDR1 GTSNPN, CDR2 SVGIG (reference sequence). This CDR3 has 14 amino acids. The J segment lost 6 bases and the V segment lost 3 bases, leaving 7 bases of the junction unmatched. The CDR3 loop reads CAWSRGTSINEQFF. CDR3 coding DNA: TGTGCCTGGAGCCGCGGGACTAGTATCAATGAGCAGTTCTTC.

With respect to this clone: Other DNA sequences from this sample encode an identical CDR3 as well. The CDR3 region is CASSISAGGSYNEQFF. CDR3 sequence (DNA): TGTGCCAGTAGTATTAGCGCAGGGGGCTCCTACAATGAGCAGTTCTTC. The V gene is TRBV19, the J gene TRBJ2-1, with 7 bases identical to TRBD1. This CDR3 is built from 16 residues. Germline V gene sequence: CDR1 LNHDA, CDR2 SQIVND (reference sequence). V was clipped by 3 bases and J by 0 bases; unmatched bases: 5.

This clone was picked up one time. V is TRBV9 and J is TRBJ1-3, with 8 positions matching TRBD1. V gave up 3 bases and J gave up 1 base; unmatched junction bases: 6. Germline V gene lookup returns CDR1 SGDLS and CDR2 YYNGEE. The CDR3 totals 16 residues. In nucleotides, the CDR3 is TGTGCCAGCAGCGGCAACAGGGGGTATTCTGGAAACACCATATATTTT. This translates into CASSGNRGYSGNTIYF.

The V and J genes are TRBV4-1 and TRBJ2-7, with TRBD1 matching 10 bases. The length of the CDR3 is 15 residues. The V gene end was trimmed by 3 bases and the J gene end by 6 bases; junction bases not matched to a gene: 8. Germline V gene sequence: CDR1 MGHRA, CDR2 YSYEKL. The chain's CDR3 is CASSHVGQGFGEQYF. The DNA of the CDR3 is TGCGCCAGCAGCCACGTGGGACAGGGGTTCGGCGAGCAGTACTTC.

Concerning this clone: The sample holds other DNA sequences that translate to the same CDR3. This chain uses TRBV28 with TRBJ2-3; TRBD2 matches 9 bases. The CDR3 length is 14 residues. Trimming at V came to 3 bases and at J to 3 bases, leaving 1 base not matched to a gene. Germline lookup yields CDR1 MDHEN and CDR2 SYDVKM. CDR3 in amino acids: CASSFLAGTDTQYF. The DNA for the CDR3 is TGTGCCAGCAGTTTTCTAGCGGGGACAGATACGCAGTATTTT.